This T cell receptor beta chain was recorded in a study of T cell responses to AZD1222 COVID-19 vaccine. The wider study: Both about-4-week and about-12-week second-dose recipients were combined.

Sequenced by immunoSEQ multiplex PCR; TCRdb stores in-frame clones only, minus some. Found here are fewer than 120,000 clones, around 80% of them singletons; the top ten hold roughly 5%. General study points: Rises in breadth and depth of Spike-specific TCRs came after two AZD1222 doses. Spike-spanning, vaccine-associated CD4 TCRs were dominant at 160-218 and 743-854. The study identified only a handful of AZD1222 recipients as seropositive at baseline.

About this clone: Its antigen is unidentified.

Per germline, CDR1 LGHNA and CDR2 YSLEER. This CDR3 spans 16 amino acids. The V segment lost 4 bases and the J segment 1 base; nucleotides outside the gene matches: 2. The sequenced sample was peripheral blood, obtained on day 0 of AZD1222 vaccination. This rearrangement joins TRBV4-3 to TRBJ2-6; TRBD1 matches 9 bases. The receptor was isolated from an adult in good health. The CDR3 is CASSPGQGSGANVLTF. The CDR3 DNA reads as TGCGCCAGCAGCCCCGGACAGGGGTCTGGGGCCAACGTCCTGACTTTC.